These T cell receptor beta chains were read from a single sample in a study of type 1 and type 2 diabetes patients. TCRdb used MiXCR to reprocess the multiplex PCR reads, holding one entry per CDR3 protein. This table has 250,000 or so distinct CDR3 sequences, approximately 50% appearing once. Sequenced material: peripheral blood mononuclear cells (PBMCs). The receptor set was obtained from a man aged 18 to 35 with type 2 diabetes. The CDR3 runs from the conserved cysteine through the conserved F or W. D genes are given only for firm matches.

- | TRBV27 | CASSFGPYEQFF
TRBD1 | TRBV2 | CASSPDRANSPLHF
- | TRBV7-3 | CASSLSGGNTDTQYF
- | TRBV20-1 | CSASFLALGSGYTF
- | TRBV6-6 | CASSNALGETQYF
- | TRBV20-1 | CSARRRESSYNEHFF
- | TRBV6-4 | CASRSTTGCQPQHF
TRBD2 | TRBV11-3 | CASSEGSSGRGETQYF
- | TRBV10-3 | CASSQRGTWTTAETQYF
TRBD1 | TRBV11-3 | CASSARDRPGYGYTF
TRBD1 | TRBV30 | CAHNTGATSPLHF
TRBD1 | TRBV7-9 | CASTHRTGKETQYF
- | TRBV29-1 | CSVGASSYGYTF
- | TRBV19 | CASSIERGGAFF
- | TRBV7-4 | CASSLTGSHGYTF
- | TRBV12-3/TRBV12-4 | CASAGIPAADTQYF
TRBD1 | TRBV5-1 | CASSAGTELYEQYF
TRBD1 | TRBV27 | CASSFGTGTDTQYF